The rows below give T cell receptor beta chains drawn from one sample of a study of cytomegalovirus exposure and HLA in healthy donors. The protocol was immunoSEQ multiplex PCR, while the TCRdb copy is restricted to in-frame clones and leaves out a portion. The sample includes about 140,000 clones, 55% to 80% of them seen just once. The material sequenced was PBMCs. The receptors were gathered from a woman in her thirties or forties in good health and CMV-seronegative. Both conserved end residues are part of each CDR3. D genes are given only for firm matches. Not every row has a clone size; where given, it reads once, few, many or a size class.

v_call,d_call,clone_size,j_call,cdr3_aa,cdr3_nt
TRBV4-3,.,few,TRBJ2-3,CASSPQVILGTDTQYF,TGCGCCAGCAGCCCCCAGGTGATCCTTGGCACAGATACGCAGTATTTT
TRBV9,.,.,TRBJ1-1,CASSMDTYTEAFF,TGTGCCAGCAGCATGGACACCTACACTGAAGCTTTCTTT
TRBV18,.,.,TRBJ1-2,CASSRLDSGHYGYTF,TGTGCCAGCTCACGCTTGGACAGTGGGCACTATGGCTACACCTTC
TRBV5-6,.,.,TRBJ1-1,CASRTWGGSGAFF,TGTGCCAGCCGAACTTGGGGGGGGTCTGGGGCTTTCTTT
TRBV6-6,.,.,TRBJ1-5,CASRGDSNQPQHF,TGTGCCAGCAGAGGGGATAGCAATCAGCCCCAGCATTTT
TRBV4-1,.,.,TRBJ1-2,CASSQGTGETEGYTF,TGCGCCAGCAGCCAAGGAACAGGCGAAACGGAGGGCTACACCTTC
TRBV18,.,.,TRBJ1-1,CASSPTARRNTEAFF,TGTGCCAGCTCACCAACCGCGAGGAGGAACACTGAAGCTTTCTTT
TRBV18,.,.,TRBJ2-5,CASSPLADQETQYF,TGTGCCAGCTCACCACTTGCAGACCAAGAGACCCAGTACTTC
TRBV29-1,.,.,TRBJ1-2,CSAATGTSYGYTF,TGCAGCGCTGCAACCGGGACAAGCTATGGCTACACCTTC
TRBV5-6,.,.,TRBJ2-3,CASSGQGFLSTDTQYF,TGTGCCAGCAGCGGGCAGGGTTTCCTTAGCACAGATACGCAGTATTTT
TRBV14,.,few,TRBJ1-1,CASSQDRGTEAFF,TGTGCCAGCAGCCAAGATCGCGGCACTGAAGCTTTCTTT
TRBV7-9,.,.,TRBJ2-3,CASSFRAGTGGGQYF,TGTGCCAGCAGCTTCCGGGCGGGGACGGGCGGAGGGCAGTATTTT
TRBV5-1,TRBD1,.,TRBJ2-3,CASSWTGGDTQYF,TGCGCCAGCAGCTGGACAGGGGGAGATACGCAGTATTTT
TRBV27,.,.,TRBJ2-2,CASSLVGAGGELFF,TGTGCCAGCAGTTTAGTGGGGGCGGGCGGGGAGCTGTTTTTT
TRBV6-1,.,.,TRBJ1-2,CASSEYEGYGYTF,TGTGCCAGCAGTGAATATGAGGGCTATGGCTACACCTTC
TRBV7-9,.,.,TRBJ1-1,CSSSLEVVGAGAFF,TGTTCCAGCAGCTTAGAGGTGGTGGGGGCAGGGGCTTTCTTT
TRBV9,TRBD2,.,TRBJ2-5,CASLGVRASGVQETQYF,TGTGCCAGCCTCGGCGTACGGGCTAGCGGGGTCCAAGAGACCCAGTACTTC
TRBV18,.,.,TRBJ2-5,CASSPSHQETQYF,TGTGCCAGCTCACCATCCCATCAAGAGACCCAGTACTTC
TRBV10-2,.,.,TRBJ1-6,CASSESRVPRANNSPLHF,TGCGCCAGCAGTGAGAGTAGGGTCCCGAGGGCGAATAATTCACCCCTCCACTTT
TRBV15,TRBD1,.,TRBJ1-1,CATSADRGLEAFF,TGTGCCACCAGCGCCGACAGGGGGCTTGAAGCTTTCTTT
TRBV5-1,TRBD1,.,TRBJ2-7,CASRLGLDREDEQYF,TGCGCCAGCAGACTGGGGTTGGACAGGGAGGACGAGCAGTACTTC
TRBV6-1,.,.,TRBJ2-2,CASSEVTNTGELFF,TGTGCCAGCAGTGAAGTCACGAACACCGGGGAGCTGTTTTTT
TRBV4-1,TRBD2,.,TRBJ2-3,CASSLLPGLVMDTQYF,TGCGCCAGCAGCCTGCTACCGGGACTAGTTATGGATACGCAGTATTTT
TRBV5-6,TRBD2,once,TRBJ2-3,CASGLAGGPGTDTQYF,TGTGCCAGCGGGCTAGCGGGGGGGCCTGGCACAGATACGCAGTATTTT
TRBV7-2,TRBD1,.,TRBJ2-5,CASSPQGGGQETQYF,TGTGCCAGCAGCCCCCAAGGGGGCGGGCAAGAGACCCAGTACTTC
TRBV10-2,TRBD1,few,TRBJ1-1,CASRTGNWNTEAFF,TGCGCCAGTAGGACAGGGAACTGGAACACTGAAGCTTTCTTT
TRBV11-2,.,.,TRBJ1-6,CASSPRGEGYSPLHF,TGTGCCAGCAGCCCGCGGGGTGAGGGTTATTCACCCCTCCACTTT
TRBV27,TRBD1,.,TRBJ1-4,CASSYARTGPNEKLFF,TGTGCCAGCAGCTATGCTCGGACAGGTCCAAATGAAAAACTGTTTTTT
TRBV19,.,once,TRBJ1-1,CASRVGGAGEAFF,TGTGCCAGTAGGGTAGGGGGGGCGGGTGAAGCTTTCTTT
TRBV5-1,TRBD1,.,TRBJ1-3,CASSGDRAGNTIYF,TGCGCCAGCAGCGGCGACAGGGCTGGAAACACCATATATTTT